This is a list of T cell receptor beta chains from one sample in a study of T cell responses to AZD1222 COVID-19 vaccine. Only in-frame clones appear in the TCRdb table, and some are missing; sequencing was by immunoSEQ multiplex PCR. The sample lists over 95,000 clones; around 85% were seen once. Specimen: peripheral blood, collected 28 days after the second AZD1222 dose. These receptors originate from an adult who received the AZD1222 COVID-19 vaccine. CDR3s include the opening cysteine and the closing phenylalanine or tryptophan. D genes are given only for firm matches. Clone sizes are given selectively: once, few, many, or a class where the clone is expanded.

clone size: -; D gene: -; V gene: TRBV10-1; J gene: TRBJ2-7; CDR3 DNA: TGCGCCAGCAGAGCCCAGTCTAGACCCAGCTTCCTCTACGAGCAGTACTTC; CDR3 protein: CASRAQSRPSFLYEQYF
clone size: once; D gene: -; V gene: TRBV6-5; J gene: TRBJ2-2; CDR3 DNA: TGTGCCAGCAGTCCGGGGGCAGCGAACACCGGGGAGCTGTTTTTT; CDR3 protein: CASSPGAANTGELFF
clone size: few; D gene: TRBD1; V gene: TRBV18; J gene: TRBJ1-6; CDR3 DNA: TGTGCCAGCTCACCCGGGACAGAATCTCTTCCCCTCCACTTT; CDR3 protein: CASSPGTESLPLHF
clone size: -; D gene: -; V gene: TRBV5-1; J gene: TRBJ1-1; CDR3 DNA: TGCGCCAGCAGCATTGGACAGCTTCTGAACACTGAAGCTTTCTTT; CDR3 protein: CASSIGQLLNTEAFF
clone size: once; D gene: -; V gene: TRBV27; J gene: TRBJ2-7; CDR3 DNA: TGTGCCAGCAGTCGGGACTCTAGGGACTCCTACGAGCAGTACTTC; CDR3 protein: CASSRDSRDSYEQYF
clone size: few; D gene: -; V gene: TRBV28; J gene: TRBJ1-5; CDR3 DNA: TGTGCCAGCAGTTCTCGCAATCAGCCCCAGCATTTT; CDR3 protein: CASSSRNQPQHF
clone size: once; D gene: -; V gene: TRBV3-1/TRBV3-2; J gene: TRBJ1-3; CDR3 DNA: TGTGCCAGCAGCAACAGGGACTCTGGAAACACCATATATTTT; CDR3 protein: CASSNRDSGNTIYF
clone size: -; D gene: -; V gene: TRBV7-9; J gene: TRBJ2-5; CDR3 DNA: TGTGCCAGCAGTTTGGACATCAAAGAGACCCAGTACTTC; CDR3 protein: CASSLDIKETQYF
clone size: -; D gene: -; V gene: TRBV5-1; J gene: TRBJ2-2; CDR3 DNA: TGCGCCAGCAGCTTGAGACGGCTAGCCCCTACCGGGGAGCTGTTTTTT; CDR3 protein: CASSLRRLAPTGELFF
clone size: -; D gene: -; V gene: TRBV21-1; J gene: TRBJ2-3; CDR3 DNA: TGTGCCAGCAGCAACCCCACCCCACTAGATATCACAGATACGCAGTATTTT; CDR3 protein: CASSNPTPLDITDTQYF
clone size: -; D gene: -; V gene: TRBV4-3; J gene: TRBJ2-2; CDR3 DNA: TGCGCCAGCAGCCAAGGTGGGCTCGGGGCTAGTTATACCGGGGAGCTGTTTTTT; CDR3 protein: CASSQGGLGASYTGELFF
clone size: -; D gene: -; V gene: TRBV5-6; J gene: TRBJ2-2; CDR3 DNA: TGTGCCAGCAGCTTAGCCGGGGAGCTGTTTTTT; CDR3 protein: CASSLAGELFF
clone size: -; D gene: -; V gene: TRBV28; J gene: TRBJ1-4; CDR3 DNA: TGTGCCAGCAATCTCCATCGTCCAACTAATGAAAAACTGTTTTTT; CDR3 protein: CASNLHRPTNEKLFF
clone size: few; D gene: TRBD2; V gene: TRBV19; J gene: TRBJ2-1; CDR3 DNA: TGTGCCAGTAGTAGAAGGGCGGGACTAAACAATGAGCAGTTCTTC; CDR3 protein: CASSRRAGLNNEQFF
clone size: -; D gene: TRBD2; V gene: TRBV6-2/TRBV6-3; J gene: TRBJ2-2; CDR3 DNA: TGTGCCAGCAGTTTCCAGCGGGAGGCCACCGGGGAGCTGTTTTTT; CDR3 protein: CASSFQREATGELFF
clone size: -; D gene: -; V gene: TRBV5-5; J gene: TRBJ2-2; CDR3 DNA: TGTGCCAGCAGCTTGGGAGGGACCCGCCGGGGGACCGGGGAGCTGTTTTTT; CDR3 protein: CASSLGGTRRGTGELFF
clone size: -; D gene: -; V gene: TRBV27; J gene: TRBJ1-2; CDR3 DNA: TGTGCCAGCAGGACAGGAACCCTCAGCTATGGCTACACCTTC; CDR3 protein: CASRTGTLSYGYTF
clone size: once; D gene: TRBD1; V gene: TRBV27; J gene: TRBJ2-7; CDR3 DNA: TGTGCCAGCAGTTTAACGGGACAGAATTTCGGTGGCGAGGAGCAGTACTTC; CDR3 protein: CASSLTGQNFGGEEQYF
clone size: -; D gene: -; V gene: TRBV4-1; J gene: TRBJ2-3; CDR3 DNA: TGCGCCAGCAGCGAGGAGGGGGGCTGGACAGATACGCAGTATTTT; CDR3 protein: CASSEEGGWTDTQYF
clone size: -; D gene: -; V gene: TRBV5-6; J gene: TRBJ1-5; CDR3 DNA: TGTGCCAGCAGCCCCTTGGGGGGCCGAAGCAATCTCAATCAGCCCCAGCATTTT; CDR3 protein: CASSPLGGRSNLNQPQHF
clone size: -; D gene: -; V gene: TRBV7-9; J gene: TRBJ2-7; CDR3 DNA: TGTGCCAGCAGCGGGCGGAGCTCCTACGAGCAGTACTTC; CDR3 protein: CASSGRSSYEQYF
clone size: -; D gene: TRBD1; V gene: TRBV20-1; J gene: TRBJ2-7; CDR3 DNA: TGCAGGGCGGGACAGGGGAACGAGCAGTACTTC; CDR3 protein: CRAGQGNEQYF
clone size: -; D gene: -; V gene: TRBV6-1; J gene: TRBJ2-7; CDR3 DNA: TGTGCCAGCAGTGAAGCAGGCCTCTCCTACGAGCAGTACTTC; CDR3 protein: CASSEAGLSYEQYF
clone size: few; D gene: -; V gene: TRBV7-9; J gene: TRBJ1-6; CDR3 DNA: TGTGCCAGCAGCGTCGCAGGGAGATCACCCCTCCACTTT; CDR3 protein: CASSVAGRSPLHF
clone size: -; D gene: -; V gene: TRBV24-1; J gene: TRBJ2-5; CDR3 DNA: TGTGCTTCCGAGGTCCATCCCCTTCCAGAGACCCAGTACTTC; CDR3 protein: CASEVHPLPETQYF
clone size: -; D gene: -; V gene: TRBV10-3; J gene: TRBJ1-1; CDR3 DNA: TGTGCCATCAGAGGGTCTCACCAGAACACTGAAGCTTTCTTT; CDR3 protein: CAIRGSHQNTEAFF
clone size: -; D gene: TRBD1; V gene: TRBV5-1; J gene: TRBJ2-3; CDR3 DNA: TGCGCCAGCAGCCAAGGGACGGCAGGGGGCTTAGATACGCAGTATTTT; CDR3 protein: CASSQGTAGGLDTQYF
clone size: -; D gene: TRBD1; V gene: TRBV5-1; J gene: TRBJ1-1; CDR3 DNA: TGCGCCACTTCTCCTGGGGGGGACAGGGCAGCTGAAGCTTTCTTT; CDR3 protein: CATSPGGDRAAEAFF
clone size: -; D gene: -; V gene: TRBV3-1/TRBV3-2; J gene: TRBJ2-3; CDR3 DNA: TGTGCCAGCAGCCAAGCCCCAAGGGGGGCAGATACGCAGTATTTT; CDR3 protein: CASSQAPRGADTQYF
clone size: -; D gene: -; V gene: TRBV2; J gene: TRBJ1-1; CDR3 DNA: TGTGCCAGCACGCCCCTAACCACGGAGACTGAAGCTTTCTTT; CDR3 protein: CASTPLTTETEAFF
clone size: -; D gene: -; V gene: TRBV19; J gene: TRBJ2-7; CDR3 DNA: TGTGCCAGTAAGGGAGTTTCTGCCAGCTCCTACGAGCAGTACTTC; CDR3 protein: CASKGVSASSYEQYF
clone size: -; D gene: TRBD2; V gene: TRBV7-3; J gene: TRBJ2-1; CDR3 DNA: TGTGCCAGCAGCTTAAACCTAGCGGGAGTTGGTGAGCAGTTCTTC; CDR3 protein: CASSLNLAGVGEQFF
clone size: -; D gene: -; V gene: TRBV4-1; J gene: TRBJ1-2; CDR3 DNA: TGCGCCAGCAGCTCCTCAGCTAACTATGGCTACACCTTC; CDR3 protein: CASSSSANYGYTF
clone size: -; D gene: -; V gene: TRBV7-9; J gene: TRBJ1-1; CDR3 DNA: TGTGCCAGCAGCCCGGCGACGAGGAACACTGAAGCTTTCTTT; CDR3 protein: CASSPATRNTEAFF
clone size: -; D gene: TRBD2; V gene: TRBV7-2; J gene: TRBJ2-1; CDR3 DNA: TGTGCCAGCAGCTTAGGCGGGACTACCTACAATGAGCAGTTCTTC; CDR3 protein: CASSLGGTTYNEQFF
clone size: -; D gene: -; V gene: TRBV3-1/TRBV3-2; J gene: TRBJ2-1; CDR3 DNA: TGTGCCAGCAGGTCCAGACTAAGCTCCTACAATGAGCAGTTCTTC; CDR3 protein: CASRSRLSSYNEQFF
clone size: -; D gene: TRBD1; V gene: TRBV24-1; J gene: TRBJ1-2; CDR3 DNA: TGTGCCACCAGTGCACCGGGACAGGGGAAAGCGGCTGGCTACACCTTC; CDR3 protein: CATSAPGQGKAAGYTF
clone size: once; D gene: TRBD1; V gene: TRBV5-1; J gene: TRBJ1-1; CDR3 DNA: TGCGCCAGCAGCTTGGGTGACAGGGGAAACACTGAAGCTTTCTTT; CDR3 protein: CASSLGDRGNTEAFF
clone size: -; D gene: TRBD2; V gene: TRBV19; J gene: TRBJ2-7; CDR3 DNA: TGTGCCAGTAGTATTACAATCACTAGCGGGAACTCCTACGAGCAGTACTTC; CDR3 protein: CASSITITSGNSYEQYF
clone size: few; D gene: -; V gene: TRBV6-5; J gene: TRBJ1-1; CDR3 DNA: TGTGCCAGCAGCCTACAGGGGAACACTGAAGCTTTCTTT; CDR3 protein: CASSLQGNTEAFF
clone size: -; D gene: -; V gene: TRBV3-1/TRBV3-2; J gene: TRBJ2-7; CDR3 DNA: TGTGCCAGCAGCCAAGATCGCCGGTACGAGCAGTACTTC; CDR3 protein: CASSQDRRYEQYF
clone size: -; D gene: -; V gene: TRBV5-1; J gene: TRBJ2-7; CDR3 DNA: TGCGCCAGCAGCTCCGGGCCAGGGGGGACCTACGAGCAGTACTTC; CDR3 protein: CASSSGPGGTYEQYF
clone size: -; D gene: TRBD2; V gene: TRBV11-2; J gene: TRBJ2-2; CDR3 DNA: TGTGCCAGCAGCTTCAACAGCGGGGCGAACACCGGGGAGCTGTTTTTT; CDR3 protein: CASSFNSGANTGELFF
clone size: -; D gene: -; V gene: TRBV6-5; J gene: TRBJ1-2; CDR3 DNA: TGTGCCAGCAGTTACTCCGGCGCTCTAGGGAGCTATGGCTACACCTTC; CDR3 protein: CASSYSGALGSYGYTF
clone size: few; D gene: -; V gene: TRBV6-5; J gene: TRBJ1-2; CDR3 DNA: TGTGCCAGCAGTTACTGGGGGAACTATGGCTACACCTTC; CDR3 protein: CASSYWGNYGYTF
clone size: -; D gene: -; V gene: TRBV5-4; J gene: TRBJ2-3; CDR3 DNA: TGTGCCAGCAGCTTAGGACAGTACCGGGGAACAGATACGCAGTATTTT; CDR3 protein: CASSLGQYRGTDTQYF